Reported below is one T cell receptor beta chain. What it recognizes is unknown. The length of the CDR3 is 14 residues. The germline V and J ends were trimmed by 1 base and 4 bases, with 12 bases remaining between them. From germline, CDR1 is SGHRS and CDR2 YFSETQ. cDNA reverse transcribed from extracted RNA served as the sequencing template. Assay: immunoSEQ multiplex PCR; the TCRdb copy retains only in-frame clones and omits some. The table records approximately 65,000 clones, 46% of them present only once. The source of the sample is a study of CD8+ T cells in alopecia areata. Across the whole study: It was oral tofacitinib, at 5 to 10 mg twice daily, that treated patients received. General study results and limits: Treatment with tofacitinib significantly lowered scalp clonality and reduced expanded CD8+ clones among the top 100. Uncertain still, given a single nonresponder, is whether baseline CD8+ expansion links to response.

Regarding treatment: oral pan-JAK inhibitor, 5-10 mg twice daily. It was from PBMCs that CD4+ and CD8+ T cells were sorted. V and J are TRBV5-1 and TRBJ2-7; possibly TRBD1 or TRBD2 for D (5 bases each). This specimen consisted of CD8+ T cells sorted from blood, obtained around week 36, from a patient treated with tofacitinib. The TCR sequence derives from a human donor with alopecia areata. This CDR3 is CASSLFSGTYEQYF. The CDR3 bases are TGCGCCAGCAGCTTGTTTTCAGGGACGTACGAGCAGTACTTC.